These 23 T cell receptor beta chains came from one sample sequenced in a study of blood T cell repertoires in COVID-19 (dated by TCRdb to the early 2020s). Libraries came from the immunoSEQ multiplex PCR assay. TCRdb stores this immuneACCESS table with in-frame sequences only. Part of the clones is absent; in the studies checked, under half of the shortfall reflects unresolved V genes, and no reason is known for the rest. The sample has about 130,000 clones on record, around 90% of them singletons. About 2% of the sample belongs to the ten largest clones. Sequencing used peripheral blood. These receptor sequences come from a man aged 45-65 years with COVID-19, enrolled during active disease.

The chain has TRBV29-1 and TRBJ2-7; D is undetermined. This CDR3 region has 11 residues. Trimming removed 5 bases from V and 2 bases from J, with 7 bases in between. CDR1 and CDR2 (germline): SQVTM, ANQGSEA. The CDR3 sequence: CSVYTTYEQYF. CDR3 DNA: TGCAGCGTTTACACCACCTACGAGCAGTACTTC.

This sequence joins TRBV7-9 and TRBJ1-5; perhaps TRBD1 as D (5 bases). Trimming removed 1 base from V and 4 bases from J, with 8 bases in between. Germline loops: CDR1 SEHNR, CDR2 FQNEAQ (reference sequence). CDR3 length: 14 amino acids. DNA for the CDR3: TGTGCCAGCAGCTTAGAGGGGCGGAATCAGCCCCAGCATTTT. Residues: CASSLEGRNQPQHF.

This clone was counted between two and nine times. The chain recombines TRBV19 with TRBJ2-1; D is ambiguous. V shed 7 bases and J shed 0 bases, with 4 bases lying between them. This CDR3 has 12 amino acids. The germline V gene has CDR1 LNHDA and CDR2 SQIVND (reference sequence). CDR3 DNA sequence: TGTGCCAGTATCAACTCCTACAATGAGCAGTTCTTC. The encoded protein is CASINSYNEQFF.

As DNA, the CDR3 is TGTGCCAGCAGCCCGGACAGCTCTGGAAACACCATATATTTT. Translation: CASSPDSSGNTIYF. The gene calls are TRBV3-1 (or the pseudogene TRBV3-2) and TRBJ1-3; perhaps TRBD1 as D (6 bases). With 4 bases removed from V and 0 bases from J, the gap between germline ends came to 7 bases. Germline V gene lookup returns CDR1 LGHDT and CDR2 YNNKEL (reference sequence). The CDR3 consists of 14 residues.

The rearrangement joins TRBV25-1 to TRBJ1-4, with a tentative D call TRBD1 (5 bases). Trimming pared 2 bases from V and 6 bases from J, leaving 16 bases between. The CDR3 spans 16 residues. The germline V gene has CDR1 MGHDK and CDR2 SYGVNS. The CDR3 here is CASSEGVGAGDEKLFF. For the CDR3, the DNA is TGTGCCAGCAGTGAAGGAGTAGGGGCCGGTGATGAAAAACTGTTTTTT. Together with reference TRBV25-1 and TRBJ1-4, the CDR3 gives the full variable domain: EADIYQTPRYLVIGTGKKITLECSQTMGHDKMYWYQQDPGMELHLIHYSYGVNSTEKGDLSSESTVSRIRTEHFPLTLESARPSHTSQYLCASSEGVGAGDEKLFFGSGTQLSVL.

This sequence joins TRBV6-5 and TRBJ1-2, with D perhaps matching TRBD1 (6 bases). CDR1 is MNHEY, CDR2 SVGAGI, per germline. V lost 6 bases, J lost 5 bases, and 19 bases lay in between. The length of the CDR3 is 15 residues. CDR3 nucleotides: TGTGCCAGCAGACCCGGACAGTTTGTGCCTTATGGCTACACCTTC. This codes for CASRPGQFVPYGYTF.

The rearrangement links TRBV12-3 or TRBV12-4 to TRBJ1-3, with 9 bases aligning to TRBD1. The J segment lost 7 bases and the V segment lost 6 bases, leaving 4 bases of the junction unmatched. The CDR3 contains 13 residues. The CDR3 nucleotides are TGTGCCAGCAGACAGGGGGCGCCGAACACCATATATTTT. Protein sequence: CASRQGAPNTIYF.

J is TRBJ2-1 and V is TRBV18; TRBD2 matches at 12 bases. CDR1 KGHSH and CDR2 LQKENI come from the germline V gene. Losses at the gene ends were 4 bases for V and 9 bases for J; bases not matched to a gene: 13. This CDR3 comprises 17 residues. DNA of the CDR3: TGTGCCAGCTCACTTTTTGTGACTAGCGGGAGTAACGGTGAGCAGTTCTTC. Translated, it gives CASSLFVTSGSNGEQFF.

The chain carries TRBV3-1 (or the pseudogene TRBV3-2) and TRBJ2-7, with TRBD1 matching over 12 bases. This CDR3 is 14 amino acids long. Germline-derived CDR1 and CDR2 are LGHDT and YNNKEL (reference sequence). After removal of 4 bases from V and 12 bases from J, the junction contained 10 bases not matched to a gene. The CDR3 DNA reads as TGTGCCAGCAGCCTACCGGGACAGGGGGCGAAGTTGTACTTC. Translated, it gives CASSLPGQGAKLYF.

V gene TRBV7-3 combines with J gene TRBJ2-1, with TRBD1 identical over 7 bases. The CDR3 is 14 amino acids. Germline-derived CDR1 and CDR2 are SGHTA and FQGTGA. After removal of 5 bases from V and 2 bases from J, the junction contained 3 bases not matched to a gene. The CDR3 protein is CASSAGQAYNEQFF. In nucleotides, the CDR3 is TGTGCCAGCAGCGCCGGACAGGCCTACAATGAGCAGTTCTTC.

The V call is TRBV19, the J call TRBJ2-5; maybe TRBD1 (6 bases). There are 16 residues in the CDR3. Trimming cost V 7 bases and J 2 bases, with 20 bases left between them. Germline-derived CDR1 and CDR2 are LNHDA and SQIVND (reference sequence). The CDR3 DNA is TGTGCCAGTACCCCGGGTGGGGCAGGGGCGCAAGAGACCCAGTACTTC. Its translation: CASTPGGAGAQETQYF.

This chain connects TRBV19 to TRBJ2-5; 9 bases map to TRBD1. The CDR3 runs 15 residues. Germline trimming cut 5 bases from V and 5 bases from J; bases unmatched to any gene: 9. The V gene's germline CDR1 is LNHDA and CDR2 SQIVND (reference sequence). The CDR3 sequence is CASSPYRGLTETQYF. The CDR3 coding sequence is TGTGCCAGTAGTCCCTACAGGGGGCTGACGGAGACCCAGTACTTC.

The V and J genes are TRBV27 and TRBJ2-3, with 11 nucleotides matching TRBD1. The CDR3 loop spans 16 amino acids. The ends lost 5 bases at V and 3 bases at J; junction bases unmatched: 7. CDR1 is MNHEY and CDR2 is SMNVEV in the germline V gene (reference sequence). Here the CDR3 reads CASSPRGDRGTDTQYF. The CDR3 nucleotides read TGTGCCAGCAGTCCTAGAGGGGACAGGGGGACAGATACGCAGTATTTT.

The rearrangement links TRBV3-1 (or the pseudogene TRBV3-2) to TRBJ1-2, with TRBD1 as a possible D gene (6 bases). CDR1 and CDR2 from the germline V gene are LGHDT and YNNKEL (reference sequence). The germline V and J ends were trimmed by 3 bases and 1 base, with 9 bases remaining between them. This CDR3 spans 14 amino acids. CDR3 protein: CASSQGTINYGYTF. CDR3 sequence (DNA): TGTGCCAGCAGCCAGGGGACAATTAACTATGGCTACACCTTC.

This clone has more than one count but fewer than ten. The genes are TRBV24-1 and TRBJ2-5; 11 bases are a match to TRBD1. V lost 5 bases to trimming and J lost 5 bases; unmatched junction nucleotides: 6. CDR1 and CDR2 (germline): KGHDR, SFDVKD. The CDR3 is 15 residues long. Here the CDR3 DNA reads TGTGCCACCAGTGCAGGACAGGGGGCAGGGGAGACCCAGTACTTC. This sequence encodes CATSAGQGAGETQYF.

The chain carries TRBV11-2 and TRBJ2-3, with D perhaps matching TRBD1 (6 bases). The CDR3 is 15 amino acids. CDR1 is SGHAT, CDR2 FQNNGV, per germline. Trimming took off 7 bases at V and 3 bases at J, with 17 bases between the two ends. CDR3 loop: CASTLTGYRTDTQYF. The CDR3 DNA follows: TGTGCCAGCACCCTGACAGGTTATAGGACAGATACGCAGTATTTT.

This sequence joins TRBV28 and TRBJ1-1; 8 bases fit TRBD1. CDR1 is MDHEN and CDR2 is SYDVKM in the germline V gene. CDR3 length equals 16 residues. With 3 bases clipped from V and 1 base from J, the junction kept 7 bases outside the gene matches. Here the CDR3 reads CASSLGQVERNTEAFF. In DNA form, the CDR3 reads TGTGCCAGCAGTTTGGGACAGGTCGAACGGAACACTGAAGCTTTCTTT.

CDR3 coding DNA: TGTGCCAGCAGTTTTATACATAGCAATCAGCCCCAGCATTTT. This translates into CASSFIHSNQPQHF. This rearrangement joins TRBV28 to TRBJ1-5; D is undetermined. Germline CDR1 MDHEN, CDR2 SYDVKM. The CDR3 sequence is 14 residues long. The V and J ends lost 3 bases and 0 bases respectively, with 6 bases between them. The variable domain in full, completed from reference TRBV28 and TRBJ1-5, reads DVKVTQSSRYLVKRTGEKVFLECVQDMDHENMFWYRQDPGLGLRLIYFSYDVKMKEKGDIPEGYSVSREKKERFSLILESASTNQTSMYLCASSFIHSNQPQHFGDGTRLSIL.

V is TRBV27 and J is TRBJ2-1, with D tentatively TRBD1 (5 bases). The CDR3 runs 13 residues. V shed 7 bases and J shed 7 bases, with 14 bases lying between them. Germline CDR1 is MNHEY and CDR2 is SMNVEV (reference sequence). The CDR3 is CASNGATMNEQFF. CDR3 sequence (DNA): TGTGCCAGCAATGGGGCTACTATGAATGAGCAGTTCTTC.

CDR3 sequence: CASSDRQGYTGELFF. DNA for the CDR3: TGTGCCAGCAGCGATAGACAGGGCTACACCGGGGAGCTGTTTTTT. The chain recombines TRBV3-1 (or the pseudogene TRBV3-2) with TRBJ2-2; TRBD1 agrees at 7 bases. This CDR3 contains 15 residues. V dropped 5 bases and J dropped 3; count of bases not matched to a gene: 6. Germline values: CDR1 LGHDT, CDR2 YNNKEL (reference sequence).

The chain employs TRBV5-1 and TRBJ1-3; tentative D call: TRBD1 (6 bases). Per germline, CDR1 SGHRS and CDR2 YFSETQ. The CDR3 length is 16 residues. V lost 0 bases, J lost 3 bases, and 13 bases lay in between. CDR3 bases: TGCGCCAGCAGCTTGGCCGGGACATCTCTTGGAAACACCATATATTTT. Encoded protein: CASSLAGTSLGNTIYF.

Here the CDR3 DNA reads TGTGCCAGCAGCGTAGGGGGCGCGAGCACTGAAGCTTTCTTT. This gives the protein CASSVGGASTEAFF. The chain is built from TRBV9 and TRBJ1-1, with D perhaps matching TRBD1 (5 bases). The CDR3 is 14 amino acids. Trimming pared 0 bases from V and 4 bases from J, leaving 10 bases between. Germline CDR1 reads SGDLS; CDR2 reads YYNGEE.

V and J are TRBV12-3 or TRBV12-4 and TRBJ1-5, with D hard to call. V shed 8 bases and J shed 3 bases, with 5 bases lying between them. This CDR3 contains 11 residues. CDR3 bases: TGTGCCAGCGGACTCAATCAGCCCCAGCATTTT. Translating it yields CASGLNQPQHF.